The source of this T cell receptor (beta chain) is a study of T cells in Graves' hyperthyroidism and ophthalmopathy. In the study overall: Peripheral blood was drawn at first diagnosis, prior to all treatment.

This clonotype appeared a few times. Amplified TCR beta CDR3 regions derived from RNA transcripts. The TCR CDR3 first-round RT-PCR relied on the HTBI primer set. TCRdb redid the calling of the multiplex PCR reads with MiXCR, one entry per CDR3 protein. The table shows roughly 720,000 distinct CDR3 sequences, with roughly 17% occurring only once. Diagnoses rested on clinical symptoms, serum thyroxine and TRAb, thyroid ultrasound and orbital computed tomography. The CDR3 is 14 amino acids. V was pared by 2 bases and J by 3 bases, with 1 base of the junction left unmatched. The germline V gene encodes CDR1 SGHRS and CDR2 YFSETQ.

V usage is TRBV5-1 and J usage is TRBJ2-5; TRBD2 matches at 10 bases. The source of this sequence is a man aged 50 to 60 with Graves' hyperthyroidism. Input material: blood. In DNA, the CDR3 is TGCGCCAGCAGCTTCAGCGGGAGGGAAGAGACCCAGTACTTC. Protein: CASSFSGREETQYF. The variable domain in full, completed from reference TRBV5-1 and TRBJ2-5, reads KAGVTQTPRYLIKTRGQQVTLSCSPISGHRSVSWYQQTPGQGLQFLFEYFSETQRNKGNFPGRFSGRQFSNSRSEMNVSTLELGDSALYLCASSFSGREETQYFGPGTRLLVL.